The rows below give T cell receptor beta chains drawn from one sample of a study of blood T cells in healthy people across ages. TCRdb ran MiXCR on the 5' RACE reads and lists one entry per CDR3 protein. The table includes about 750,000 distinct CDR3 sequences, approximately 55% detected once. The sample comprised blood. The source of these receptors is a man older than 75 in good health. Each CDR3 is given with its conserved first and last residue. A D gene is named only where the DNA matches it firmly.

- | TRBV25-1 | CASSEYAPYEQYF
TRBD1 | TRBV7-2 | CASSLDGTGTGGYTF
TRBD1 | TRBV18 | CASSPLPTGEDSYEQYF
- | TRBV29-1 | CSLGRGQETQYF
TRBD1 | TRBV30 | CAWRSRGKVYEQYF
TRBD2 | TRBV24-1 | CATSEGPGLPGGGEQYF
TRBD1 | TRBV9 | CASSARDRGNYEQYF
TRBD1 | TRBV27 | CASSLGRGLRNYGYTF
TRBD1 | TRBV27 | CASSQTGTGLSGNTIYF
- | TRBV12-3/TRBV12-4 | CASSLSVATSPLHF
- | TRBV12-3/TRBV12-4 | CASSLGGTINNEQFF
TRBD2 | TRBV20-1 | CSAPTSGIQGDTQYF
- | TRBV27 | CASSPSREGRAKNIQYF
- | TRBV21-1 | CASSKGANRGPNYGYTF